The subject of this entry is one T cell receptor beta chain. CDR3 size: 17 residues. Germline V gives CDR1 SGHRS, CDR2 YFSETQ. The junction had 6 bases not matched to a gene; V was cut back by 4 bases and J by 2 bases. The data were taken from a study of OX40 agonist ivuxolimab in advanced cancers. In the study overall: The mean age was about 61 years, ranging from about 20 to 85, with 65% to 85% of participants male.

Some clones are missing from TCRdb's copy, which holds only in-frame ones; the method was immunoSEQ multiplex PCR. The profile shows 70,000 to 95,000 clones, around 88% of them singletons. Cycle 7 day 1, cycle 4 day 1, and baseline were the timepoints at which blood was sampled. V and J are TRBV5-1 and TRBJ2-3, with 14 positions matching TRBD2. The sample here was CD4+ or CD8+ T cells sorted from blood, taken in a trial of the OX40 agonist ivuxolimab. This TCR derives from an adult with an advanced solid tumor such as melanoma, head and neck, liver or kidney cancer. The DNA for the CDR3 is TGCGCCAGCAGCAGACGGACTAGCGGGGGGATCACAGATACGCAGTATTTT. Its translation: CASSRRTSGGITDTQYF.